The rows below give T cell receptor beta chains drawn from one sample of a study of neurological immune-mediated disorders. TCRdb redid the calling of the 5' RACE reads with MiXCR, one entry per CDR3 protein. This table holds about 71,000 distinct CDR3 sequences, roughly 3.2% found once. Specimen: PBMCs. These receptors came from a middle-aged man with multiple sclerosis. Both conserved end residues are part of each CDR3. A D gene is named only where the DNA matches it firmly. A row's size may be missing; if present it is once, few, many or a size class.

D gene	V gene	clone size	J gene	CDR3 DNA	CDR3 protein
TRBD1	TRBV15	many	TRBJ2-7	TGTGCCACCAGCAGATCTTGGACAGGGGGGTACGAGCAGTACTTC	CATSRSWTGGYEQYF
NA	TRBV20-1	many	TRBJ1-6	TGCAGTGCTAGAGTGGTGGGCAGCTCCTATAATTCACCCCTCCACTTT	CSARVVGSSYNSPLHF
NA	TRBV30	many	TRBJ1-2	TGTGCCTGGAGGGGCACCTATAACTATGGCTACACCTTC	CAWRGTYNYGYTF
NA	TRBV7-9	many	TRBJ2-2	TGTGCCAGCAGCTTACTATCGGACACCGGGGAGCTGTTTTTT	CASSLLSDTGELFF
TRBD1	TRBV7-2	many	TRBJ2-2	TGTGCCAGCAGCTTAGGTTGGACAGGGGGCACCGGGGAGCTGTTTTTT	CASSLGWTGGTGELFF
NA	TRBV15	many	TRBJ2-5	TGTGCCACCAGCAAAGGGGGGCAAGAAGAGACCCAGTACTTC	CATSKGGQEETQYF
NA	TRBV3-1	many	TRBJ2-2	TGTGCCAGCAGCCAAGACCCCCTAACAGGGAACACCGGGGAGCTGTTTTTT	CASSQDPLTGNTGELFF
TRBD2	TRBV5-6	many	TRBJ2-7	TGTGCCAGCAGCCTAGCCCCGGGAGGGGCCTACGAGCAGTACTTC	CASSLAPGGAYEQYF
TRBD1	TRBV7-9	many	TRBJ1-2	TGTGCCAGCAGCTCCCCGGACAGGCAAGGCTACACCTTC	CASSSPDRQGYTF
NA	TRBV5-1	many	TRBJ2-1	TGCGCCAGCAGCCCCGGGGCTCGGGAAATTACGATATTC	CASSPGAREITIF
TRBD2	TRBV7-8	many	TRBJ2-1	TGTGCCAGCAGCCCTAGACTAGCGGGGGACCTCGATGAGCAGTTCTTC	CASSPRLAGDLDEQFF
NA	TRBV27	many	TRBJ2-1	TGTGCCAGCAGTTTGAGCGACAGGAGCTCCTACAATGAGCAGTTCTTC	CASSLSDRSSYNEQFF
TRBD1	TRBV12-3/TRBV12-4	many	TRBJ2-1	TGTGCCAGCAGTTTAAGGCAGGGGGTAGACAATGAGCAGTTCTTC	CASSLRQGVDNEQFF
NA	TRBV5-1	many	TRBJ2-2	TGCGCCAGCAGCTCGATAGGGCCGAACACCGGGGAGCTGTTTTTT	CASSSIGPNTGELFF
NA	TRBV20-1	many	TRBJ1-3	TGCAGTGCTAGAGGGGGGGCAGGCCTGAGCTCTGGAAACACCATATATTTT	CSARGGAGLSSGNTIYF
TRBD1	TRBV7-3	NA	TRBJ1-1	TGTGCCAACAGCTCAGACAGGGGGGCTGAAGCTTTCTTT	CANSSDRGAEAFF
NA	TRBV27	many	TRBJ1-1	TGTGCCAGCAGCCGACCGAACACTGAAGCTTTCTTT	CASSRPNTEAFF
NA	TRBV5-1	many	TRBJ2-2	TGCGCCAGCGCCAGGGACACCGGGGAGCTGTTTTTT	CASARDTGELFF
NA	TRBV12-3/TRBV12-4	many	TRBJ1-1	TGTGCCAGCAGTTCGTCCCCGAACACTGAAGCTTTCTTT	CASSSSPNTEAFF
NA	TRBV28	many	TRBJ2-1	TGTGCCAGCAGTGTCCACAATGAGCAGTTCTTC	CASSVHNEQFF
NA	TRBV21-1	many	TRBJ1-4	TGTGCCAGCAGCAAAACTCGGGGGGAAAAACTGTTTTTT	CASSKTRGEKLFF
NA	TRBV5-1	many	TRBJ2-3	TGCGCCAGCAGCTCGGGTCGGATGATCACAGATACGCAGTATTTT	CASSSGRMITDTQYF
TRBD1	TRBV5-1	many	TRBJ2-5	TGCGCCAGCAGCGGGGGGACAGGCCAAGAGACCCAGTACTTC	CASSGGTGQETQYF
NA	TRBV5-1	many	TRBJ2-5	TGCGCCAGCAGCTTGGCCCCTCAAGAGACCCAGTACTTC	CASSLAPQETQYF
NA	TRBV12-3/TRBV12-4	NA	TRBJ2-7	TGTGCCAGCAGTTTCGGAAACTACGAGCAGTACTTC	CASSFGNYEQYF